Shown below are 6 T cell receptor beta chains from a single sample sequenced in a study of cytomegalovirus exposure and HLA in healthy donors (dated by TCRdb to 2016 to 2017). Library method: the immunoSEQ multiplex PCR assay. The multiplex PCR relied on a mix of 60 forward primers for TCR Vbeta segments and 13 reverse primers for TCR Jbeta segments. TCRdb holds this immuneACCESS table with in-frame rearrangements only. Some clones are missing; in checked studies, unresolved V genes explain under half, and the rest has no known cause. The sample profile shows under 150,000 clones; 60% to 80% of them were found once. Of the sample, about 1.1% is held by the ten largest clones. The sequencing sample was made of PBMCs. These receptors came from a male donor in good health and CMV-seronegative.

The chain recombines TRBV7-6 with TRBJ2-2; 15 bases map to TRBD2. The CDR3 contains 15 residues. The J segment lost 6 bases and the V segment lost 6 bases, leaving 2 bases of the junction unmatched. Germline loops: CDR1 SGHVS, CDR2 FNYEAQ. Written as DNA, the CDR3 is TGTGCCAGCAGGGGACTAGCGGGGGGACCCGGGGAGCTGTTTTTT. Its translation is CASRGLAGGPGELFF.

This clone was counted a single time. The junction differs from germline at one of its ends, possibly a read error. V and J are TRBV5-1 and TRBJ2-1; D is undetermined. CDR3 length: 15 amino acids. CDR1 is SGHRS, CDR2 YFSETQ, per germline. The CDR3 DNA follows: TGCGCCAGCAGCTTGGGTGGCGGAATATACAATGAGCGGTTCTTC. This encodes CASSLGGGIYNERFF.

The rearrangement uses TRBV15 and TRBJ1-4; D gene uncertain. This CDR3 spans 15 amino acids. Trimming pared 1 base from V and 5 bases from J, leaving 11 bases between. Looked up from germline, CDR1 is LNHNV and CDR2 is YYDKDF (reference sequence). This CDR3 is CATSRAQAGNEKLFF. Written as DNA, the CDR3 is TGTGCCACCAGCAGAGCGCAGGCTGGGAATGAAAAACTGTTTTTT.

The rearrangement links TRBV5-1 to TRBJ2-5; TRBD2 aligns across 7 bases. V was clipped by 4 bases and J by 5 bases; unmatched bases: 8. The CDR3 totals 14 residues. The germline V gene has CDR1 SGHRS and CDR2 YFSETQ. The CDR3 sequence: CASSPSTSEETQYF. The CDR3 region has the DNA TGCGCCAGCAGCCCCTCCACTAGCGAGGAGACCCAGTACTTC.

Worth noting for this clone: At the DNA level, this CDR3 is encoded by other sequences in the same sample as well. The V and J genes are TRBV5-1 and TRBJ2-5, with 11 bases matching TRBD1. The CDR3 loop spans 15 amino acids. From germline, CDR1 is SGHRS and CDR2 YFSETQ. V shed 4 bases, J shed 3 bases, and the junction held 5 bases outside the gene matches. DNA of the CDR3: TGCGCCAGCAGCCCCGGGACAGGGGGGAAAGAGACCCAGTACTTC. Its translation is CASSPGTGGKETQYF.

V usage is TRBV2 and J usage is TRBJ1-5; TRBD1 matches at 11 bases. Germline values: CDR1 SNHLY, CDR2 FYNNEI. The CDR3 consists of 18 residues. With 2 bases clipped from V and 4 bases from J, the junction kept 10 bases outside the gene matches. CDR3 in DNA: TGTGCCAGCAGTGAAAGAAGGTCGGGACAGGGGGGAAATCAGCCCCAGCATTTT. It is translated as CASSERRSGQGGNQPQHF.